This T cell receptor beta chain originates from a study of cytomegalovirus exposure and HLA in healthy donors. About the study: Tens of millions of unique TCR sequences came from HLA-typed donors in an early release.

As regards this clone: Its cognate antigen is unknown.

In the PCR, 60 Vbeta and 13 Jbeta primers were used. Sequencing used immunoSEQ multiplex PCR; TCRdb keeps in-frame clones, though not all of them. Of over 100,000 clones in the sample, around 63% are singletons; the top ten hold 10%. Broader study findings: Common viral pathogens were later found to be apparently linked to several of the most significant clusters. Specificity of a few CMV-associated chains for CMV antigens was verified in vitro.

The TCR comes from a man aged 40-55 years in good health and CMV-seropositive. Source material: PBMCs.

The CDR3 nucleotides are TGTGCCAGCAAGGACAGGGGGTACCATGAGCAGTTCTTC. As protein: CASKDRGYHEQFF. The V call is TRBV6-1, the J call TRBJ2-1; the match to TRBD1 covers 10 bases. CDR1 MNHNS and CDR2 SASEGT come from the germline V gene. V lost 7 bases, J lost 8 bases, and 5 bases stayed unmatched. The CDR3 loop spans 13 amino acids.